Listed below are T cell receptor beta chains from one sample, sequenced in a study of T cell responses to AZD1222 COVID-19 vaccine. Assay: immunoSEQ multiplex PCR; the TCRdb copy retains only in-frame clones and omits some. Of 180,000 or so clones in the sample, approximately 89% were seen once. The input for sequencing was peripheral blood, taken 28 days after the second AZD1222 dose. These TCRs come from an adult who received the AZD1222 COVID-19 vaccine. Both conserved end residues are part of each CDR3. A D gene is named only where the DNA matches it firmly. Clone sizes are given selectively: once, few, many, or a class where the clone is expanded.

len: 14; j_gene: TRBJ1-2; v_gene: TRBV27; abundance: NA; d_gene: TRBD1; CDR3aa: CASSVLRGSFGYTF; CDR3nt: TGTGCCAGCAGTGTCCTCAGGGGGTCTTTTGGCTACACCTTC
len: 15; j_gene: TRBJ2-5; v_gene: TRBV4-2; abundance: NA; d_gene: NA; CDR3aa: CASSQDVSQQETQYF; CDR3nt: TGTGCCAGCAGCCAAGATGTTAGCCAGCAAGAGACCCAGTACTTC
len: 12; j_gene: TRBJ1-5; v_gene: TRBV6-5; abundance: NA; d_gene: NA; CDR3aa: CASRRAGQPQHF; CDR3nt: TGTGCCAGCAGGAGGGCAGGTCAGCCCCAGCATTTT
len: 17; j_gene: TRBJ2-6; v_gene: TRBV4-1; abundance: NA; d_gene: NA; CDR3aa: CASSQKRWGTGANVLTF; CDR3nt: TGCGCCAGCAGCCAGAAGAGGTGGGGAACTGGGGCCAACGTCCTGACTTTC
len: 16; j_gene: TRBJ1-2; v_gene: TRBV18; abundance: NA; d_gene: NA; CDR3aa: CASSPPGRLFNYGYTF; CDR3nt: TGTGCCAGCTCACCACCGGGGCGCCTCTTTAACTATGGCTACACCTTC
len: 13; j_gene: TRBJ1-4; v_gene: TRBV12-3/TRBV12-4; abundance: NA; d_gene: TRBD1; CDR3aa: CASRGQGTEKLFF; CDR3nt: TGTGCCAGCAGAGGACAGGGGACTGAAAAACTGTTTTTT
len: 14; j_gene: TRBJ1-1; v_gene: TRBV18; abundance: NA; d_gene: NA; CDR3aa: CASSPQRESTEAFF; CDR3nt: TGTGCCAGCTCACCACAAAGGGAGAGCACTGAAGCTTTCTTT
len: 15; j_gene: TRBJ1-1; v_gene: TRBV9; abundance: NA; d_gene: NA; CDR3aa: CASSVVGTPNTEAFF; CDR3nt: TGTGCCAGCAGCGTAGTAGGGACACCTAACACTGAAGCTTTCTTT
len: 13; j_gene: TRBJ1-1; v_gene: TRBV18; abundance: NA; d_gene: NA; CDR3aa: CASSPDQNTEAFF; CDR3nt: TGTGCCAGCTCACCGGACCAGAACACTGAAGCTTTCTTT
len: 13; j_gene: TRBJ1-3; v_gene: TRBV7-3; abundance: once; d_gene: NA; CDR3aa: CASSPEPGNTIYF; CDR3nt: TGTGCCAGCAGCCCCGAGCCTGGAAACACCATATATTTT
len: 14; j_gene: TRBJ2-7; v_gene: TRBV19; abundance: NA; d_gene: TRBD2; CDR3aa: CASRALAGSYEQYF; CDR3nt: TGTGCCAGTAGGGCCCTAGCGGGTTCCTACGAGCAGTACTTC
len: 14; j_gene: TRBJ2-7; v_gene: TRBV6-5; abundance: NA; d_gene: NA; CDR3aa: CASKAGLSTYEQYF; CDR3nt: TGTGCCAGCAAAGCAGGACTTTCCACCTACGAGCAGTACTTC
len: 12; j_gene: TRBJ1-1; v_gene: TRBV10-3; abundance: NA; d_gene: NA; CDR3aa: CAIRGLGTEAFF; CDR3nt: TGTGCCATCAGGGGGCTGGGGACTGAAGCTTTCTTT
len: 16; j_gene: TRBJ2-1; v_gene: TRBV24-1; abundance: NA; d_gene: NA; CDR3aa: CATSNSSGPAYNEQFF; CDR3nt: TGTGCCACCAGTAACTCCAGTGGCCCGGCCTACAATGAGCAGTTCTTC
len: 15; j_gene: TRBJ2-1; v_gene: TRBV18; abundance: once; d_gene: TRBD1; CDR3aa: CASSPRQGAMYEQFF; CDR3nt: TGTGCCAGCTCACCGAGACAGGGGGCTATGTATGAGCAGTTCTTC
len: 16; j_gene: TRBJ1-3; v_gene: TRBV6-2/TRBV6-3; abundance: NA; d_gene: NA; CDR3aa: CASSYSGIQPRNTIYF; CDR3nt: TGTGCCAGCAGTTACTCGGGGATACAACCCAGAAACACCATATATTTT
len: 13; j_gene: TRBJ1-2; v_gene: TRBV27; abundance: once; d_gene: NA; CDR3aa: CASSFAADYGYTF; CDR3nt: TGTGCCAGCAGTTTTGCGGCGGACTATGGCTACACCTTC
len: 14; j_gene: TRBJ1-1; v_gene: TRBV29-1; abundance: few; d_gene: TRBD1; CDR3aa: CSVDAGQGRTEAFF; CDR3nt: TGCAGCGTTGACGCGGGACAGGGGCGGACTGAAGCTTTCTTT
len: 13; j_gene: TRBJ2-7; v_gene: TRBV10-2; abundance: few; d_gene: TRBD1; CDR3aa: CASRRDRSYEQYF; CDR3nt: TGCGCCAGCAGGAGGGACAGAAGCTACGAGCAGTACTTC
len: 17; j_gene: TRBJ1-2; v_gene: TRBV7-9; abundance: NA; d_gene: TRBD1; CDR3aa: CASSAITGTETNYGYTF; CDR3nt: TGTGCCAGCAGCGCCATCACAGGGACAGAAACCAACTATGGCTACACCTTC
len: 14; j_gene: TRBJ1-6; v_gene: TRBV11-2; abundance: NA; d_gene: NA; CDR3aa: CASSRDWQYSPLHF; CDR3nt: TGTGCCAGCAGCAGGGACTGGCAGTATTCACCCCTCCACTTT
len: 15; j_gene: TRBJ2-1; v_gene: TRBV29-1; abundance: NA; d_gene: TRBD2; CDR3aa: CSVAGTSGSLDEQFF; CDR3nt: TGCAGCGTTGCGGGGACTAGCGGGAGCCTGGATGAGCAGTTCTTC